Listed below are T cell receptor beta chains from one sample, sequenced in a study of blood T cell repertoires in COVID-19. Data came from immunoSEQ multiplex PCR; TCRdb stores just in-frame clones and leaves some out. The sample consists of tens of thousands of clones, about nine tenths of them appearing once. The material sequenced was peripheral blood. Every receptor here comes from a human donor in a cohort sampled during active COVID-19. Both conserved end residues are part of each CDR3. The order of the fields is D gene, V gene, clone size, J gene, CDR3 DNA, CDR3 protein. A D gene is named only where the DNA matches it firmly. Expanded clones are given a class, and other clones once, few, many or no size at all.

TRBD2	TRBV6-5	.	TRBJ2-7	TGTGCCAGCAGTTACCGTAGCGGGAGCTCCTACGAGCAGTACTTC	CASSYRSGSSYEQYF
.	TRBV2	once	TRBJ1-1	TGTGCCAGCAGTAAGCTCGGGTGGAACACTGAAGCTTTCTTT	CASSKLGWNTEAFF
.	TRBV18	.	TRBJ2-7	TGTGCCAGCTCACTCCGAGGGGGTGATTCCTACGAGCAGTACTTC	CASSLRGGDSYEQYF
.	TRBV7-8	.	TRBJ2-7	TGTGCCAGCAGCTCAGCGACAGTTCCCTACGAGCAGTACTTC	CASSSATVPYEQYF
.	TRBV18	.	TRBJ1-1	TGTGCCAGCTCACAGTCAAAAGGGGGGAACACTGAAGCTTTCTTT	CASSQSKGGNTEAFF
.	TRBV21-1	.	TRBJ2-3	TGTGCCAGCAACGGAAGAATGCCCAGGGCTAGCACAGATACGCAGTATTTT	CASNGRMPRASTDTQYF
TRBD1	TRBV6-5	once	TRBJ2-7	TGTGCCAGCAGGGATTCCGGGACAGGGAGACACGAGCAGTACTTC	CASRDSGTGRHEQYF
TRBD1	TRBV11-2	.	TRBJ2-2	TGTGCCAGCAGCCGACAGGGGACCGGGGAGCTGTTTTTT	CASSRQGTGELFF
.	TRBV28	.	TRBJ1-2	TGTGCCAGCAGAGAAGGGGGAACCGGCTATGGCTACACCTTC	CASREGGTGYGYTF
.	TRBV11-1	.	TRBJ1-3	TGTGCCAGCAGCTTATCCGGGACACTTCTTCGAAACACCATATATTTT	CASSLSGTLLRNTIYF
.	TRBV3-1/TRBV3-2	few	TRBJ1-3	TGTGCCAGCAGCGCCGACAGCTCTGGAAACACCATATATTTT	CASSADSSGNTIYF
.	TRBV5-3	.	TRBJ2-7	TGTGCCAGAACCCACTGGGGAGCGGGCACCCTAACCGAGCAGTACTTC	CARTHWGAGTLTEQYF
.	TRBV14	.	TRBJ2-7	TGTGCCAGCAGCCAAACTCCCTACGAGCAGTACTTC	CASSQTPYEQYF
.	TRBV21-1	.	TRBJ2-1	TGTGCCAGCAGCAAAGCGGTTGACAGTAGGAACTCGTACACGAGCAATGAACAGTTCTTC	CASSKAVDSRNSYTSNEQFF
TRBD2	TRBV11-2	.	TRBJ2-7	TGTGCCAGCAGCTTAGCCCCTAGCGGGTCCTCCTACGAGCAGTACTTC	CASSLAPSGSSYEQYF
.	TRBV6-5	.	TRBJ1-4	TGTGCCAGCAGGACCGGGAGTCATAATGAAAAACTGTTTTTT	CASRTGSHNEKLFF
.	TRBV5-8	.	TRBJ1-1	TGTGCCAGCAGCTTGCGACAGGCTTCTATCCTGAACACTGAAGCTTTCTTT	CASSLRQASILNTEAFF
TRBD1	TRBV29-1	.	TRBJ2-2	TGCAGCACGAGGACAGGGCCCACCGGGGAGCTGTTTTTT	CSTRTGPTGELFF
TRBD1	TRBV5-1	.	TRBJ1-1	TGCGCCAGCAGCTTGGTTGGACAGGGGGCAGCTTTCTTT	CASSLVGQGAAFF
TRBD1	TRBV12-3/TRBV12-4	.	TRBJ2-1	TGTGCCACCAACAGGGGGGTCAATGAGCAGTTCTTC	CATNRGVNEQFF
.	TRBV5-1	.	TRBJ2-3	TGCGCCAGCAGCTTGGCAGTGCCCCTCGGGTTAGCGTCCTCTAGCACAGATACGCAGTATTTT	CASSLAVPLGLASSSTDTQYF
.	TRBV10-1	.	TRBJ1-6	TGCGCCAGCAGTGAGTTGCAGGAAAACTCACCCCTCCACTTT	CASSELQENSPLHF
TRBD1	TRBV9	.	TRBJ1-2	TGTGCCAGCAGCCCTGACAGGGCCCCTCGTGGCTACACCTTC	CASSPDRAPRGYTF
TRBD1	TRBV6-5	.	TRBJ2-7	TGTGCCACAGAAGCAGGGGGCTACGAGCAGTACTTC	CATEAGGYEQYF
TRBD1	TRBV6-4	.	TRBJ1-5	TGTGCCAGCAGTAATAAACTCCGGGACAGGGACGTGGGAAGCAATCAGCCCCAGCATTTT	CASSNKLRDRDVGSNQPQHF